This entry lists 5 T cell receptor beta chains sequenced from one sample in a study of T cells in Graves' hyperthyroidism and ophthalmopathy. TCR beta CDR3 region amplification was performed from RNA transcripts. Primed by the HTBI set, a first-round RT-PCR was run on the TCR CDR3. TCRdb passed the multiplex PCR reads through MiXCR, listing each CDR3 protein once. The table includes 350,000 to 400,000 distinct CDR3 sequences, 19% detected once. The sample was blood. Source of these receptors: a woman between 18 and 30 years old with Graves' hyperthyroidism.

This clonotype appeared once. This may be a read error, as it is one base from a much larger clone. The rearrangement joins TRBV5-1 to TRBJ2-7; D perhaps matches TRBD1 (6 bases). V dropped 4 bases and J dropped 2 bases, with 19 bases sitting between them. CDR1 and CDR2 (germline): SGHRS, YFSETQ. CDR3 size: 16 residues. This CDR3 is CASSPAARGKTYEQYF. The CDR3 DNA sequence: TGCGCCAGCAGCCCAGCGGCCAGGGGTAAGACCTACGAGCAGTACTTC.

This clonotype was recorded many times. The J gene is TRBJ1-1, the V gene TRBV6-9; D is undetermined. Trimming stripped 3 bases from V and 3 bases from J, with 14 bases between. The germline V gene has CDR1 MNHGY and CDR2 SVAAGI. CDR3 length: 15 amino acids. Here the CDR3 DNA reads TGTGCCAGCAGTTACAGTAGAAGGGCCTACACTGAAGCTTTCTTT. As protein: CASSYSRRAYTEAFF.

The V and J genes are TRBV10-3 and TRBJ2-5, with TRBD2 as a possible D gene (6 bases). CDR1 and CDR2 (germline): ENHRY, SYGVKD. The CDR3 contains 16 residues. Trimming pared 0 bases from V and 1 base from J, leaving 12 bases between. The CDR3 region is CAISESGGGSQETQYF. The DNA for the CDR3 is TGTGCCATCAGTGAGTCGGGAGGAGGTAGCCAAGAGACCCAGTACTTC.

This clonotype was picked up many times. The chain couples TRBV28 to TRBJ1-2, with D hard to call. The CDR3 contains 12 residues. The germline V gene encodes CDR1 MDHEN and CDR2 SYDVKM. V was shortened by 9 bases and J by 0 bases, with 8 bases between the two germline ends. For the CDR3, the DNA is TGTGCCAGTTTGAGCACTAACTATGGCTACACCTTC. Encoded protein: CASLSTNYGYTF.

The table lists this clonotype with many counts. The junction departs from the called germline gene at one end, perhaps through a read error. The rearrangement joins TRBV6-1 to TRBJ1-2; D unresolved. The germline CDR1 and CDR2 sequences are MNHNS and SASEGT. The CDR3 is 15 amino acids. Here the CDR3 reads CASREAGGRTYGYTF. The DNA for the CDR3 is TGTGCCAGCAGAGAAGCCGGTGGCAGGACCTATGGCTACACCTTC.